The sequence of this TCR beta chain was determined in a study of blood T cell repertoires in COVID-19 (dated by TCRdb to about 2020). Study-level background: Samples from collaborators originated in the United States, Italy and Spain and spanned both the acute and convalescent phases of COVID-19. The repertoires were released in a freely available public database meant as a resource for research on the immune response to SARS-CoV-2. Subjects who had been exposed to COVID-19, were actively infected with it, or had recovered from it provided the deeply sampled blood TCRbeta repertoires that made up the dataset. The material from the prospective study consisted of cDNA or gDNA derived from T cells, B-cell-depleted T cells, or PBMCs. Nearly every sample came with metadata listing a de-identified subject ID, COVID-19 status, age in years and sex. HLA class I and class II types, where available, came from metadata supplied by the sample provider rather than from assay-based typing. Samples came from the ongoing ImmuneRACE study (first 160 participants) plus 1,254 subjects from 6 global collaborators. What the work shows at the level of the full study, not this receptor alone: Clinical and demographic metadata were provided uncurated, with the amount varying by source and participant.

A word on this clone: The antigen it binds to is not known. No base quality information exists; no much larger clone differs at one position.

Taken from cysteine to phenylalanine, the CDR3 has 14 residues. Only CDR3 DNA is held: 42 bases, read in frame from base 1. The CDR1 and CDR2 encoded by the germline V gene (reference sequence) are MNHEY and SMNVEV. The trim is 4 bases for V and 3 bases for J, with a gap of 13 bases between the germline ends. TCRbeta CDR3 regions were amplified from genomic DNA by means of the immunoSEQ Assay, a bias-controlled multiplex PCR. As for the authors' bioinformatics: The number of nucleated cells in each sample was estimated from the amplification of reference gene primers within the assay. To quantify the absolute abundance of each unique TCRbeta CDR3 rearrangement, sequence reads were collapsed and filtered. For each sample, productive Simpson clonality was calculated by taking the square root of Simpson's diversity index across productive rearrangements. As stored in TCRdb, this immuneACCESS dataset retains in-frame rearrangements with V and J assigned. A fraction of the clones does not appear; measured against another copy, unresolved V genes explain less than half of the discrepancy, and the remainder lacks a known reason. For V, J and clone size, that table is used; D and trimming come from the DNA. The sample contains 60,000 or so clones, around four fifths of them found a single time. The leading ten clones occupy 10% of the sample.

One collaborating source in Seattle enrolled patients while the patients were actively infected and followed the patients over time throughout the course of disease. Each collaborating institution followed its own protocols to collect whole blood in K2EDTA tubes. Collaborator samples were shipped for TCRbeta analysis as frozen whole blood, isolated PBMCs, or DNA extracted from either sample type. The material sequenced was peripheral blood. This TCR was sampled from a man between 25 and 39 years old with COVID-19, enrolled during active disease. The sequence is built from TRBV27 and TRBJ2-7, with TRBD2 tentatively as D gene (6 bases match). The CDR3 protein is CASSSGTGLYEQYF. The nucleotide sequence reads TGTGCCAGCAGTTCCGGGACTGGTCTCTACGAGCAGTACTTC.